The 4 T cell receptor beta chains presented below share a single source sample, sequenced in a study of T cell responses to AZD1222 COVID-19 vaccine. Sequenced by immunoSEQ multiplex PCR; TCRdb stores in-frame clones only, minus some. This table has tens of thousands of clones, roughly 89% appearing once. The sample was peripheral blood, taken on day 0 of AZD1222 vaccination. Source of these receptors: an adult in good health.

The chain recombines TRBV11-3 with TRBJ2-7; tentatively, D is TRBD2 (6 bases). Deletions cut 1 base from V and 2 bases from J, with 9 bases between. This CDR3 is built from 14 residues. Per germline, CDR1 SGHNT and CDR2 YENEEA. Written as DNA, the CDR3 is TGTGCCAGCAGCTTAGGGGGGACTCCCTACGAGCAGTACTTC. Its translation: CASSLGGTPYEQYF.

The chain is built from TRBV7-2 and TRBJ1-1; D is perhaps TRBD1 (5 bases). The CDR3 sequence is 14 residues long. Germline values: CDR1 SGHTA, CDR2 FQGNSA. Trimming removed 1 base from V and 3 bases from J, with 9 bases in between. The DNA of the CDR3 is TGTGCCAGCAGCTTAGAGGGGCGGCACACTGAAGCTTTCTTT. As protein: CASSLEGRHTEAFF.

This clone was detected only a few times. This chain links TRBV25-1 with TRBJ1-6, with TRBD1 matching over 10 bases. The CDR3 is 15 amino acids. Germline values: CDR1 MGHDK, CDR2 SYGVNS. J gave up 4 bases and V 4 bases, and 1 base lay outside the gene matches. The CDR3, as DNA: TGTGCCAGCAGTGGGACAGGGGGATATAATTCACCCCTCCACTTT. It codes for CASSGTGGYNSPLHF.

This sequence joins TRBV2 and TRBJ2-5; 7 bases fit TRBD1. After removal of 5 bases from V and 3 bases from J, the junction contained 0 bases not matched to a gene. Germline CDR1 reads SNHLY; CDR2 reads FYNNEI. There are 12 residues in the CDR3. The CDR3 sequence: CASSTGEETQYF. Written as DNA, the CDR3 is TGTGCCAGCAGTACAGGGGAAGAGACCCAGTACTTC.